Below are 14 T cell receptor beta chains sequenced from a single sample in a study of blood T cell repertoires in COVID-19 (TCRdb year 2020). The receptor library was made with the immunoSEQ multiplex PCR assay. TCRdb holds this immuneACCESS table with in-frame rearrangements only. Some clones are missing; in checked studies, unresolved V genes explain under half, and the rest has no known cause. This sample comprises around 140,000 clones, 70% to 90% of them detected only once. The ten most abundant clones make up roughly 2.2% of the sample. Material for sequencing was peripheral blood. These TCRs come from a man between 65 and 85 years old with active COVID-19.

The chain couples TRBV7-9 to TRBJ1-1; D is unresolved. Trimming left V 5 bases short and J 2 bases short, with 15 bases between. CDR1 and CDR2 (germline): SEHNR, FQNEAQ (reference sequence). The CDR3 length is 15 residues. The CDR3 here is CASSPYGGGNTEAFF. The CDR3 region has the DNA TGTGCCAGCAGCCCCTACGGTGGCGGCAACACTGAAGCTTTCTTT.

CDR3 DNA: TGTGCCAGCACTTTGTTTTCCAGCTCCTACAATGAGCAGTTCTTC. The encoded protein is CASTLFSSSYNEQFF. This chain links TRBV28 with TRBJ2-1; D call uncertain. V lost 7 bases and J lost 0, with 13 bases in between. The CDR3 extends over 15 amino acids. Germline-derived CDR1 and CDR2 are MDHEN and SYDVKM.

J is TRBJ2-6 and V is TRBV5-1, with 11 bases matching TRBD1. Germline CDR1 SGHRS, CDR2 YFSETQ. This CDR3 is built from 18 residues. The J segment lost 3 bases and the V segment lost 3 bases, leaving 8 bases of the junction unmatched. This CDR3 reads CASSSRGTGGSGANVLTF. DNA for the CDR3: TGCGCCAGCAGCTCCAGGGGGACAGGGGGAAGTGGGGCCAACGTCCTGACTTTC.

V usage is TRBV5-1 and J usage is TRBJ2-7; 9 positions match TRBD1. V gave up 3 bases and J gave up 2 bases; unmatched junction bases: 9. The CDR3 has 16 residues. CDR1 is SGHRS, CDR2 YFSETQ, per germline. The DNA for the CDR3 is TGCGCCAGCAGCTCCGGGACAGGGACGATAACCTACGAGCAGTACTTC. It encodes CASSSGTGTITYEQYF.

The chain links TRBV4-1 to TRBJ1-4, with D perhaps TRBD1 (6 bases). Germline values: CDR1 MGHRA, CDR2 YSYEKL. The CDR3 runs 18 residues. Between the trimmed V and J ends, which lost 3 bases and 8 bases, there was a span of 25 bases. As DNA, the CDR3 is TGCGCCAGCAGCCACCTCAACAGGGAAGTCTTATCGGGGGAAAAACTGTTTTTT. It translates to CASSHLNREVLSGEKLFF.

The chain joins TRBV6-6 to TRBJ2-7, with TRBD1 as a possible D gene (6 bases). Germline V gene sequence: CDR1 MNHNY, CDR2 SVGAGI (reference sequence). The V end was cut by 2 bases, the J end by 7 bases, with 9 bases between. The CDR3 contains 12 residues. The CDR3 protein is CASSYATGEQYF. CDR3 nucleotide sequence: TGTGCCAGCAGTTACGCCACAGGGGAGCAGTACTTC.

The chain joins TRBV6-1 to TRBJ2-1; TRBD2 agrees at 7 bases. The CDR3 has 15 residues. Germline-derived CDR1 and CDR2 are MNHNS and SASEGT. With 2 bases clipped from V and 2 bases from J, the junction kept 3 bases outside the gene matches. The CDR3, as DNA: TGTGCCAGCAGTGAAAGAAGCGGGACCTACAATGAGCAGTTCTTC. It is translated as CASSERSGTYNEQFF.

V usage is TRBV19 and J usage is TRBJ1-2; a possible D gene is TRBD1 (6 bases). Germline V CDR1 and CDR2: LNHDA, SQIVND (reference sequence). V was clipped by 5 bases and J by 3 bases, with 19 bases between them. The CDR3 extends over 16 amino acids. The CDR3 DNA reads TGTGCCAGTAGTCTCTCGTGGGGCAGGGGCGACTATGGCTACACCTTC. It codes for CASSLSWGRGDYGYTF.

The chain recombines TRBV5-6 with TRBJ2-1; 11 positions agree with TRBD2. The CDR3 extends over 15 amino acids. Germline values: CDR1 SGHDT, CDR2 YYEEEE. V trimming: 1 base; J trimming: 5 bases; junction bases outside the gene matches: 2. The CDR3 sequence: CASSLLLAGDNEQFF. CDR3 nucleotide sequence: TGTGCCAGCAGCTTGTTACTAGCGGGAGACAATGAGCAGTTCTTC.

This clone was recorded a few times. The genes are TRBV30 and TRBJ1-6; D gene ambiguous. The V end was cut by 4 bases, the J end by 0 bases, with 7 bases between. Germline CDR1 is GTSNPN and CDR2 is SVGIG (reference sequence). The CDR3 totals 14 residues. CDR3 nucleotide sequence: TGTGCCTGGACACCGGGCTCCTATAATTCACCCCTCCACTTT. Amino acid sequence: CAWTPGSYNSPLHF.

The CDR3 is CASSFRDSDQPQHF. The CDR3 DNA reads TGTGCCAGCAGCTTCCGGGACAGCGATCAGCCCCAGCATTTT. The chain has TRBV7-8 and TRBJ1-5; 7 bases fit TRBD1. J was trimmed by 5 bases and V by 3 bases; bases with no gene match: 4. Germline V gives CDR1 SGHVS, CDR2 FQNEAQ. The CDR3 is 14 amino acids.

V usage is TRBV5-1 and J usage is TRBJ2-5; possible D gene TRBD1, 6 bases. CDR1 and CDR2 (germline): SGHRS, YFSETQ. The V and J ends lost 2 bases and 5 bases respectively, with 13 bases between them. This CDR3 region has 14 residues. CDR3 coding DNA: TGCGCCAGCAGCTTTCAGGGGTTGGGGGAGACCCAGTACTTC. Amino acids: CASSFQGLGETQYF.

This chain joins TRBV19 and TRBJ1-1, with 11 nucleotides matching TRBD1. This CDR3 has 15 residues. With 2 bases clipped from V and 5 bases from J, the junction kept 4 bases outside the gene matches. The germline V gene encodes CDR1 LNHDA and CDR2 SQIVND (reference sequence). The CDR3 DNA reads as TGTGCCAGTAGTATAACCGGGACAGGGGGGACTGAAGCTTTCTTT. Amino acids: CASSITGTGGTEAFF.

V usage is TRBV7-9 and J usage is TRBJ1-1; D remains unclear. Trimming stripped 4 bases from V and 1 base from J, with 4 bases between. CDR1 and CDR2 (germline): SEHNR, FQNEAQ (reference sequence). This CDR3 is 12 amino acids long. As DNA, the CDR3 is TGTGCCAGCAGCTCCTCGAACACTGAAGCTTTCTTT. It specifies CASSSSNTEAFF.